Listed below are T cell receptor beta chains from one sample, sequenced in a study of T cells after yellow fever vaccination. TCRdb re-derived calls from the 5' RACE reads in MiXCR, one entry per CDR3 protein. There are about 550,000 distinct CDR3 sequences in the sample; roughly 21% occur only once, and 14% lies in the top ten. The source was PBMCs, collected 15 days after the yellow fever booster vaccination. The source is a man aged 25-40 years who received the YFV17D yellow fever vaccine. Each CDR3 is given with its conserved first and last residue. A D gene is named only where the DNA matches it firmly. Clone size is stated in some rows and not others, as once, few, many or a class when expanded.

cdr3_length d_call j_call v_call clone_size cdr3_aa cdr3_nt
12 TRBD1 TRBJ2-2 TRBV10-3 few CAARGLTGELFF TGCGCGGCCAGGGGGCTCACCGGGGAGCTGTTTTTT
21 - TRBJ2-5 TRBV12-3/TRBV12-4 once CASSRDRAIAGGSFFRETQYF TGTGCCAGCAGCCGGGACAGGGCGATAGCGGGAGGTAGCTTTTTCCGGGAGACCCAGTACTTC
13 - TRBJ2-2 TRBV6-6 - CASSIRNTGELFF TGTGCCAGCAGTATAAGGAACACCGGGGAGCTGTTTTTT
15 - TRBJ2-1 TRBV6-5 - CASSLNYDRQNEQFF TGTGCCAGCAGCCTAAACTACGACAGGCAGAATGAGCAGTTCTTC
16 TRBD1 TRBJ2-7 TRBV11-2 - CASSISPGQGAYEQYF TGTGCCAGCAGCATATCACCGGGACAGGGGGCCTACGAGCAGTACTTC
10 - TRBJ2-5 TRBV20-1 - CSALQETQYF TGCAGTGCTCTCCAAGAGACCCAGTACTTC
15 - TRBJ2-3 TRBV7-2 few CASSSGVAVAYTQYF TGTGCCAGCAGCTCCGGAGTCGCGGTTGCTTATACGCAGTATTTT
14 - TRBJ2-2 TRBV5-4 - CASTSGQLPGELFF TGTGCCAGCACCTCCGGACAGTTGCCCGGGGAGCTGTTTTTT
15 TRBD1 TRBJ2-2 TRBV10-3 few CAISGGQGDTGELFF TGTGCCATCAGTGGGGGACAGGGCGACACCGGGGAGCTGTTTTTT
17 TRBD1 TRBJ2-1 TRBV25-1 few CASSETQGGQGYNEQFF TGTGCCAGCAGTGAAACCCAGGGGGGACAGGGCTACAATGAGCAGTTCTTC
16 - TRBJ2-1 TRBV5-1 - CASSLSLERAYNEQFF TGCGCCAGCAGCCTTTCACTAGAAAGGGCCTACAATGAGCAGTTCTTC
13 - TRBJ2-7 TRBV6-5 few CASSYSKVGEQYF TGTGCCAGCAGTTACTCGAAGGTCGGCGAGCAGTACTTC
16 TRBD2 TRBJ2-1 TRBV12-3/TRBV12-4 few CASSPPRLAGVNEQFF TGTGCCAGCAGCCCGCCCCGACTAGCGGGCGTCAATGAGCAGTTCTTC
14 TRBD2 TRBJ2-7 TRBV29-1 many CSVSGTSGTYEQYF TGCAGCGTTTCCGGGACTAGCGGGACATACGAGCAGTACTTC
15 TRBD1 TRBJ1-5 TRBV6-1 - CASRKPRDRNQPQHF TGTGCCAGCAGAAAACCCCGGGACAGAAATCAGCCCCAGCATTTT
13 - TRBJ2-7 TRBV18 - CASSTEGGYEQYF TGTGCCAGCTCAACCGAAGGCGGTTACGAGCAGTACTTC
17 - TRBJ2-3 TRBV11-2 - CASSLDPQTGIRDTQYF TGTGCCAGCAGCTTAGACCCCCAGACTGGGATAAGAGATACGCAGTATTTT
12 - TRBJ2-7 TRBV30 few CAWSVHSYEQYF TGTGCCTGGAGTGTACACTCCTACGAGCAGTACTTC
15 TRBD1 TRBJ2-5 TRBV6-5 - CASSYQTGAGETQYF TGTGCCAGCAGTTACCAAACAGGGGCTGGGGAGACCCAGTACTTC
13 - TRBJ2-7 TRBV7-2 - CASSQYGPYEQYF TGTGCCAGCAGCCAGTACGGGCCCTACGAGCAGTACTTC
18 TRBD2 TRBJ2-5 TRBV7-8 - CASSRALLIAGVEETQYF TGTGCCAGCAGCCGCGCCCTTCTCATAGCGGGGGTTGAAGAGACCCAGTACTTC
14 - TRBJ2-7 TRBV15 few CATSRDSASSSQYF TGTGCCACCAGCAGAGATTCGGCTAGTTCATCGCAGTACTTC
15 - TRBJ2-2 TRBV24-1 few CATSGTSPNTGELFF TGTGCCACCAGTGGGACAAGCCCCAACACCGGGGAGCTGTTTTTT
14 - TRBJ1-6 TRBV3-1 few CASSQDLQNSPLHF TGTGCCAGCAGCCAAGATCTCCAGAATTCACCCCTCCACTTT
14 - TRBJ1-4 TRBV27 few CASSRDGTNEKLFF TGTGCCAGCAGTCGGGACGGAACTAATGAAAAACTGTTTTTT
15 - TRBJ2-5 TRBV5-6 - CASSFSIYEGETQYF TGTGCCAGCAGCTTTTCAATCTATGAGGGGGAGACCCAGTACTTC
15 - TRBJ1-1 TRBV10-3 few CAISESTRGNTEAFF TGTGCCATCAGTGAGTCGACCAGGGGGAACACTGAAGCTTTCTTT
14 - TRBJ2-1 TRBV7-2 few CASSLFAIHNEQFF TGTGCCAGCAGCCTCTTTGCAATACACAATGAGCAGTTCTTC
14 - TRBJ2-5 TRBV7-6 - CASSPWTVRETQYF TGTGCCAGCAGTCCCTGGACGGTACGAGAGACCCAGTACTTC
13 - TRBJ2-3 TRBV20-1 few CSALLKGADTQYF TGCAGTGCGCTACTAAAGGGTGCAGATACGCAGTATTTT
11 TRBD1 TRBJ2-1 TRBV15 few CATMQQGKQFF TGTGCCACCATGCAACAGGGGAAGCAGTTCTTC
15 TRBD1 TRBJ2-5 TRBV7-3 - CASSTGTGGIETQYF TGTGCCAGCAGCACAGGGACAGGGGGTATTGAGACCCAGTACTTC
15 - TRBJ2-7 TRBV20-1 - CSAPWAVGGTYEQYF TGCAGTGCTCCATGGGCCGTGGGAGGAACCTACGAGCAGTACTTC
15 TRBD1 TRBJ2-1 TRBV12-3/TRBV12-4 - CASSKQGTLNNEQFF TGTGCCAGCAGTAAACAGGGGACCCTTAATAATGAGCAGTTCTTC
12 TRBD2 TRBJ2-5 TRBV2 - CASSLTGTTFNF TGTGCCAGCAGCTTAACCGGGACTACATTCAATTTC
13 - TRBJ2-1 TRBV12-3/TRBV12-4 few CASSRDRGQEQFF TGTGCCAGCAGTCGGGACCGCGGACAAGAGCAGTTCTTC
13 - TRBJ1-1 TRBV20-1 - CTVLSGSNTEAFF TGCACTGTTCTAAGTGGCTCGAACACTGAAGCTTTCTTT
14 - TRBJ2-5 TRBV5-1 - CASSLYSQQETQYF TGCGCCAGCAGCTTGTACAGTCAGCAAGAGACCCAGTACTTC
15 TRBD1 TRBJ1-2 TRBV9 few CASSVGQGAPIGYTF TGTGCCAGCAGCGTAGGACAGGGGGCCCCCATTGGCTACACCTTC
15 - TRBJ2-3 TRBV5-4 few CASSLGTAIRDTQYF TGTGCCAGCAGCTTGGGAACTGCAATTCGGGATACGCAGTATTTT
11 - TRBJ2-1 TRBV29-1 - CSGGLDNEQFF TGCAGCGGGGGCCTCGACAATGAGCAGTTCTTC
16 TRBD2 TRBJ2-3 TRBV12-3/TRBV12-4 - CASSRGLAGASDTQYF TGTGCCAGCAGCCGTGGACTAGCGGGAGCGTCAGATACGCAGTATTTT
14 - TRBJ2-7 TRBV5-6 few CASRPDDGSYEQYF TGTGCCAGCAGACCTGACGACGGCTCCTACGAGCAGTACTTC
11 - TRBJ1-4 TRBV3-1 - CASSQGGQMFF TGTGCCAGCAGCCAAGGTGGACAGATGTTTTTT
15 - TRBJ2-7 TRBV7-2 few CASRRQPGQFYEQYF TGTGCCAGCAGACGACAGCCGGGCCAATTCTACGAGCAGTACTTC
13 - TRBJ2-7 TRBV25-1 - CASSKYSSYEQYF TGTGCCAGCAGTAAATACAGTTCCTACGAGCAGTACTTC
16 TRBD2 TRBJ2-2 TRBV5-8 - CASSLGGGVRTGELFF TGTGCCAGCAGCTTGGGGGGGGGAGTCCGAACCGGGGAGCTGTTTTTT
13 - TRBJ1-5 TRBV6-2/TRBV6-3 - CASTGGYNQPQHF TGTGCCAGCACGGGCGGTTACAATCAGCCCCAGCATTTT
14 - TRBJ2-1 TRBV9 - CASSVNVGNNEQFF TGTGCCAGCAGCGTAAACGTAGGAAACAATGAGCAGTTCTTC
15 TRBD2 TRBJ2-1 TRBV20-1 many CSAEGVGAGGNEQFF TGCAGTGCGGAGGGGGTCGGCGCGGGAGGGAATGAGCAGTTCTTC
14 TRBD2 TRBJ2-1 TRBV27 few CASSFEGGRHEQFF TGTGCCAGCAGTTTTGAGGGAGGGCGGCATGAGCAGTTCTTC